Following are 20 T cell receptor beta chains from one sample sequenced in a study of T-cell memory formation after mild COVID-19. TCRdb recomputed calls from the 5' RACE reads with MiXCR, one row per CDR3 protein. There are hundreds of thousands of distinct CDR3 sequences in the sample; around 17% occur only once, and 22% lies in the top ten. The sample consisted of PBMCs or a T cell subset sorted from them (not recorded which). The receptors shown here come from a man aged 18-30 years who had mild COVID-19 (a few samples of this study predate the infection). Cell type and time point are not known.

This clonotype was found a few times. The CDR3 nucleotides are TGCAGTGCTGGTAGCAGGAACACTGAAGCTTTCTTT. This sequence encodes CSAGSRNTEAFF. This chain uses TRBV20-1 with TRBJ1-1, with D uncertain. The V gene's germline CDR1 is DFQATT and CDR2 SNEGSKA (reference sequence). The CDR3 covers 12 residues. V lost 5 bases to trimming and J lost 1 base, with 8 bases between them.

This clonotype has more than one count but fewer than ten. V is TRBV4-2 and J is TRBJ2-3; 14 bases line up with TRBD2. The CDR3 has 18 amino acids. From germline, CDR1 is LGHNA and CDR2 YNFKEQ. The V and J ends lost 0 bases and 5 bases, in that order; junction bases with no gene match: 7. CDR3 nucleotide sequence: TGTGCCAGCAGCCAAGAAGAGACTAGCGGGGGGGTTAGAGATACGCAGTATTTT. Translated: CASSQEETSGGVRDTQYF.

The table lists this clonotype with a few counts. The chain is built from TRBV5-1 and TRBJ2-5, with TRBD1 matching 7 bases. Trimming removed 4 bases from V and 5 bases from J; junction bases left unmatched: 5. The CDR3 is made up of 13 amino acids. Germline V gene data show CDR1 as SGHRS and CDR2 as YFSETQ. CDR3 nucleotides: TGCGCCAGCAGCGCTACAGGGGATGAGACCCAGTACTTC. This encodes CASSATGDETQYF.

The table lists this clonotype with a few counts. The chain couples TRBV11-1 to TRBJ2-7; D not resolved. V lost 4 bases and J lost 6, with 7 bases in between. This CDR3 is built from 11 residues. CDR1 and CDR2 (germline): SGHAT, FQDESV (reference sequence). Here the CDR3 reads CASSWAREQYF. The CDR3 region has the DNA TGTGCCAGCAGCTGGGCCCGCGAGCAGTACTTC.

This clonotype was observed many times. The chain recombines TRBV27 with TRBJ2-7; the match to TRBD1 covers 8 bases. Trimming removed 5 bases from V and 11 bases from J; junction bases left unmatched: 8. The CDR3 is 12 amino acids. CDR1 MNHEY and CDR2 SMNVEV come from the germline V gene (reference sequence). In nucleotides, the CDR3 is TGTGCCAGCAGTCACGGACAGGGTACCGAGTACTTC. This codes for CASSHGQGTEYF.

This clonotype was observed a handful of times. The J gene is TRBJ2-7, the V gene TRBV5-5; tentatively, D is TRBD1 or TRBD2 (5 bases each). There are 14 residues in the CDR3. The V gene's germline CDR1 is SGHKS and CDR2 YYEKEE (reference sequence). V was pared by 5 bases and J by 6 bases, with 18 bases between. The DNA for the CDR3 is TGTGCCAGCAGACAATCAGGAGGTAGGGGCGAGCAGTACGTC. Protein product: CASRQSGGRGEQYV.

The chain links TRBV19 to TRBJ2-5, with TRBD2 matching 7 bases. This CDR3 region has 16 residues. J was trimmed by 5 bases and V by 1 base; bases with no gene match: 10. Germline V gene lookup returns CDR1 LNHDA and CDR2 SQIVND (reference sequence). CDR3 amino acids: CASSIGSTGGAETQYF. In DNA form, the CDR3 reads TGTGCCAGTAGTATAGGGTCGACGGGAGGCGCGGAGACCCAGTACTTC.

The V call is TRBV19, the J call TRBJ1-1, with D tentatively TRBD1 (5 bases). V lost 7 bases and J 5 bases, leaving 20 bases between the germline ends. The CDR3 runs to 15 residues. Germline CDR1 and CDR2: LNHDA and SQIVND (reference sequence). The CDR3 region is CASTVYLGDGTEAFF. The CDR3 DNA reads TGTGCCAGTACCGTATACTTAGGGGATGGTACTGAAGCTTTCTTT.

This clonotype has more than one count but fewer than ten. CDR3 coding DNA: TGTGCCAGCAGCCTTCGGGAGGTAGCGGGCAATGAGCAGTTCTTC. The encoded protein is CASSLREVAGNEQFF. This chain connects TRBV21-1 to TRBJ2-1; the DNA was not used to check the table's D call, TRBD2. TRBV21-1 is noted as a pseudogene. This CDR3 is built from 15 residues.

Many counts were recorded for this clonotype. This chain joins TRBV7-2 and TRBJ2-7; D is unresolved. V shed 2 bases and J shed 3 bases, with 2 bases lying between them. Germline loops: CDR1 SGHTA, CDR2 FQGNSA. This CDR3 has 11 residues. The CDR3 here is CASSLYYEQYF. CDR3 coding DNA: TGTGCCAGCAGCTTATACTACGAGCAGTACTTC.

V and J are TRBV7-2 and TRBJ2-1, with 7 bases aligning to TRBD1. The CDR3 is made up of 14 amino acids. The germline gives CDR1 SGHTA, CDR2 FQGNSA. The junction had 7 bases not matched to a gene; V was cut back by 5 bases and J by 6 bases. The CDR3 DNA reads TGTGCCAGCAGCCCTGGACAGGTGCGCAATGAGCAGTTCTTC. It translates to CASSPGQVRNEQFF.

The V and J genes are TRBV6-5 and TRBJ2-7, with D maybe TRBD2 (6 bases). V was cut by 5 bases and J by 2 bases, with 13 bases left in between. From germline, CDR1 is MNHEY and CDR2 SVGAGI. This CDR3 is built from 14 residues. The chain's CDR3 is CASSRESRAYEQYF. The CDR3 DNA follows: TGTGCCAGCAGTCGGGAGTCCAGGGCCTACGAGCAGTACTTC.

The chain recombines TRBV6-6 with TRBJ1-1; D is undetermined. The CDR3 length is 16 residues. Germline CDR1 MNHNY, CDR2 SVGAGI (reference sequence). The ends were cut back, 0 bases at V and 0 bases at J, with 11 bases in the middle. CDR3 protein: CASSYSRIRLNTEAFF. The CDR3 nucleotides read TGTGCCAGCAGTTACTCCCGGATACGGCTGAACACTGAAGCTTTCTTT.

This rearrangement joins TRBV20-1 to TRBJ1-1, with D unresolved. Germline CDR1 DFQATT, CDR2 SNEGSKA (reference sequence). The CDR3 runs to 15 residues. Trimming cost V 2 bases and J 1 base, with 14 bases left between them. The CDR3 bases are TGCAGTGCTAGAAACCCGAAGCCTGGGAACACTGAAGCTTTCTTT. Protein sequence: CSARNPKPGNTEAFF.

The CDR3: CASSPGLAGGLAKNIQYF. Written as DNA, the CDR3 is TGCGCCAGCAGCCCCGGACTAGCGGGGGGTCTAGCCAAAAACATTCAGTACTTC. V gene TRBV4-3 combines with J gene TRBJ2-4; 14 nucleotides agree with TRBD2. The CDR3 consists of 18 residues. The germline V gene has CDR1 LGHNA and CDR2 YSLEER. Trimming took 4 bases from V and 0 from J; bases not matched to a gene: 5.

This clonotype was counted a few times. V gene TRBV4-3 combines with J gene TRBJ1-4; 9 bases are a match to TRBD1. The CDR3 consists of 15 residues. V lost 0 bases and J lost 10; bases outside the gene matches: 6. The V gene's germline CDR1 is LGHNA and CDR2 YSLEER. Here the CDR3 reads CASSQDLGQGPKLFF. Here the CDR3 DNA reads TGCGCCAGCAGCCAAGATTTGGGACAGGGACCAAAACTGTTTTTT.

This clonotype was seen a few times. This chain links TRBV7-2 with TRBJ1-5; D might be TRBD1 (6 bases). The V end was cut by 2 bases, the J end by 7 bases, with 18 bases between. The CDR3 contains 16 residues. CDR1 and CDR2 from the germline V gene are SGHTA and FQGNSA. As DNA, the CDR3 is TGTGCCAGCAGCTTAACCCTGCAGGGCAGGGGACAGCCCCAGCATTTT. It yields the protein CASSLTLQGRGQPQHF.

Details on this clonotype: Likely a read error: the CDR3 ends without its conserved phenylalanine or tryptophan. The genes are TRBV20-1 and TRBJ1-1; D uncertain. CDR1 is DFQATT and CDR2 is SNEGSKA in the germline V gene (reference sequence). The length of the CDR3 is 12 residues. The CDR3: CRALVENTEAFV. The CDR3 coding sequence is TGCAGGGCATTAGTGGAGAACACTGAAGCTTTCGTT.

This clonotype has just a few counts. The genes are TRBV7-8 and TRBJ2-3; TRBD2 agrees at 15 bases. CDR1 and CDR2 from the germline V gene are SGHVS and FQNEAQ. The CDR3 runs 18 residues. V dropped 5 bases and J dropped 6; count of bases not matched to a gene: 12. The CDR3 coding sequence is TGTGCCAGCAGCCGTTACGGGACTAGCGGGGGGCCCGAGGATACGCAGTATTTT. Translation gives CASSRYGTSGGPEDTQYF.

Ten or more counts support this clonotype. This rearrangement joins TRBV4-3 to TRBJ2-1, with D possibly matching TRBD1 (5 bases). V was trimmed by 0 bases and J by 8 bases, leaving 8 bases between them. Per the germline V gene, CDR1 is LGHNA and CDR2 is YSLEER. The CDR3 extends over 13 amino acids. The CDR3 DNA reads TGCGCCAGCAGCCAAGATGCAGGGTATGAGCAGTTCTTC. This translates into CASSQDAGYEQFF.